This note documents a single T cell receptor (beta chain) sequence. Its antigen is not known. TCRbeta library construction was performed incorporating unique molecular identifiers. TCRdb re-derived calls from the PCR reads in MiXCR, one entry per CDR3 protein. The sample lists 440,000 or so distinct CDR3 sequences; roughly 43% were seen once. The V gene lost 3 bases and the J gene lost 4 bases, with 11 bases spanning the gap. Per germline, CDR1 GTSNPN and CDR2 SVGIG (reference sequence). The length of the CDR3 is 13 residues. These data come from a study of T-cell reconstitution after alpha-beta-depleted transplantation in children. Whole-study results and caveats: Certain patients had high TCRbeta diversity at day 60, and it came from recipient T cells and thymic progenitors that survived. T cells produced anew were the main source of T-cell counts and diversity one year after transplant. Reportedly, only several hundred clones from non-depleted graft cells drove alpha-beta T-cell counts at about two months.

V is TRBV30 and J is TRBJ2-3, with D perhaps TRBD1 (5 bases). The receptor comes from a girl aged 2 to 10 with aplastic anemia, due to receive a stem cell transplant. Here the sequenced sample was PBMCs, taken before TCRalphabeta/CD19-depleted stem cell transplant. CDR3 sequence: CAWSDRLPDTQYF. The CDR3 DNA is TGTGCCTGGAGCGACAGACTCCCAGATACGCAGTATTTT.